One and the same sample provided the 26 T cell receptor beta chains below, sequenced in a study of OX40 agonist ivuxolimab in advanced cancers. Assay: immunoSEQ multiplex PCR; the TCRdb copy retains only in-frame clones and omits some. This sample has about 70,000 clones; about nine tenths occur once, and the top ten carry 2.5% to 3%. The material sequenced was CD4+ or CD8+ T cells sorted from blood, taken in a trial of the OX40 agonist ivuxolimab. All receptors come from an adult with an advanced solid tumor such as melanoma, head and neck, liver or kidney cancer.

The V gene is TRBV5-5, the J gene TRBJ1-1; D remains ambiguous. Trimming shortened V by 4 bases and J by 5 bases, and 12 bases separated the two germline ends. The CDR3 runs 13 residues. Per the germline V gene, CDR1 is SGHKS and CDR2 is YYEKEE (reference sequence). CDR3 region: CASSTGSRTEAFF. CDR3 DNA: TGTGCCAGCAGCACCGGGAGCCGAACTGAAGCTTTCTTT.

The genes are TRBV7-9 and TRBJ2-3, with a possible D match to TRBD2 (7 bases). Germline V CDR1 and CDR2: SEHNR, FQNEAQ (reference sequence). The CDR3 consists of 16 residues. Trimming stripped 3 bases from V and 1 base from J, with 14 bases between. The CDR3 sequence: CASSFWRGGGTDTQYF. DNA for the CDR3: TGTGCCAGCAGCTTTTGGAGGGGGGGCGGCACAGATACGCAGTATTTT.

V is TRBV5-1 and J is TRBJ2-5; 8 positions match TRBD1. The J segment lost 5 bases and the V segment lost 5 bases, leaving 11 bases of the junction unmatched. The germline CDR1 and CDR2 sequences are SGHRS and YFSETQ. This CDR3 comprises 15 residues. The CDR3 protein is CASRADRVLGETQYF. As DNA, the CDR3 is TGCGCCAGCAGGGCGGACAGGGTCCTAGGGGAGACCCAGTACTTC.

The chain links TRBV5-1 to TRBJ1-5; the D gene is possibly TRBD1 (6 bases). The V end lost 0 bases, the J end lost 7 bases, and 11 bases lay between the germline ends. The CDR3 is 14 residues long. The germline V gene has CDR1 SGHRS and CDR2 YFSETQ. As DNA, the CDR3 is TGCGCCAGCAGCTTGGACAGGGACGAACAGCCCCAGCATTTT. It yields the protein CASSLDRDEQPQHF.

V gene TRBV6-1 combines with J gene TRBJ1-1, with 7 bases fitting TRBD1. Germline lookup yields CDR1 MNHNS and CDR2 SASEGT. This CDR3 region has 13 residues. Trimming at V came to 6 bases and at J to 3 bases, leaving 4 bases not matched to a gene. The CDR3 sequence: CASSRTGDTEAFF. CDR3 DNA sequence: TGTGCCAGCAGCCGAACAGGGGACACTGAAGCTTTCTTT.

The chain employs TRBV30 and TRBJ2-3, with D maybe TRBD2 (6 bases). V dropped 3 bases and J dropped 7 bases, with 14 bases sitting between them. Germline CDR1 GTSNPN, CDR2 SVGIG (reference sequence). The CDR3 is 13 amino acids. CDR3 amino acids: CAWSSGGLNTQYF. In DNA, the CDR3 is TGTGCCTGGAGCTCTGGGGGACTCAATACGCAGTATTTT.

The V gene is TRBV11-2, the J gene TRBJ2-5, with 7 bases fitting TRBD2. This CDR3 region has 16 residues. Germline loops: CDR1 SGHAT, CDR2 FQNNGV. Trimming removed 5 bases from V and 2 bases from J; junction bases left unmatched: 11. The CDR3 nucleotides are TGTGCCAGCAGCGGTCGTCTAGCGGCCCAACAAGAGACCCAGTACTTC. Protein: CASSGRLAAQQETQYF. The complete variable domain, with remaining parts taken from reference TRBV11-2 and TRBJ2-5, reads EAGVAQSPRYKIIEKRQSVAFWCNPISGHATLYWYQQILGQGPKLLIQFQNNGVVDDSQLPKDRFSAERLKGVDSTLKIQPAKLEDSAVYLCASSGRLAAQQETQYFGPGTRLLVL.

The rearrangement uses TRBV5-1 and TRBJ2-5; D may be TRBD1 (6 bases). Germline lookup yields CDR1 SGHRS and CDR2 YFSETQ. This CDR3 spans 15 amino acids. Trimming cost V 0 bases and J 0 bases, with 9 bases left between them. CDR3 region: CASSLAQGNQETQYF. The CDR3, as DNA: TGCGCCAGCAGCTTGGCACAGGGTAACCAAGAGACCCAGTACTTC.

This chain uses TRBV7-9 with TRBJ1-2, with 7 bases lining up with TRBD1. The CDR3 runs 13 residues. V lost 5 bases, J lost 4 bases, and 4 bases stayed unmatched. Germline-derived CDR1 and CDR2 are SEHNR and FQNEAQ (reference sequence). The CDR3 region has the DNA TGTGCCAGCAGCCCGGGACAGATCTATGGCTACACCTTC. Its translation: CASSPGQIYGYTF.

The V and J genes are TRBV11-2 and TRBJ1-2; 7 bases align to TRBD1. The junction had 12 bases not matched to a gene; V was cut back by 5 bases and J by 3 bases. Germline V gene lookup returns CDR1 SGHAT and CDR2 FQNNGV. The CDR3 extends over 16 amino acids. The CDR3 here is CASSHYRRGRDYGYTF. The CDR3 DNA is TGTGCCAGCAGCCATTATAGGAGGGGGCGAGACTATGGCTACACCTTC.

CDR3 protein: CASSGQGNTIYF. The CDR3 DNA reads as TGTGCCAGCAGCGGACAGGGAAACACCATATATTTT. The V call is TRBV9, the J call TRBJ1-3; tentative D call: TRBD1 (5 bases). V dropped 3 bases and J dropped 4 bases, with 5 bases sitting between them. From germline, CDR1 is SGDLS and CDR2 YYNGEE. This CDR3 spans 12 amino acids. The full variable domain, in which reference TRBV9 and TRBJ1-3 provide the parts outside the CDR3, is DSGVTQTPKHLITATGQRVTLRCSPRSGDLSVYWYQQSLDQGLQFLIQYYNGEERAKGNILERFSAQQFPDLHSELNLSSLELGDSALYFCASSGQGNTIYFGEGSWLTVV.

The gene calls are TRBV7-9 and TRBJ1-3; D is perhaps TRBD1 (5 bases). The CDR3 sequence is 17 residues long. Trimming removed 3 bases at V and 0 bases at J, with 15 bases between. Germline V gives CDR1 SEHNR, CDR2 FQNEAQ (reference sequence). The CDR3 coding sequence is TGTGCCAGCAGCTTCACGACAGCCGCTTACTCTGGAAACACCATATATTTT. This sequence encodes CASSFTTAAYSGNTIYF.

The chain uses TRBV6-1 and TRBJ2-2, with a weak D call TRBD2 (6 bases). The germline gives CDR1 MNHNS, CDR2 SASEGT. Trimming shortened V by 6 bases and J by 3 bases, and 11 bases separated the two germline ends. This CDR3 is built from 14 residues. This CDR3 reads CASRRDGDTGELFF. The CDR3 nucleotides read TGTGCCAGCAGGCGGGACGGAGACACCGGGGAGCTGTTTTTT.

The CDR3, as DNA: TGTGCCAGCAGACTCCTCGATGAGCAGTTCTTC. It codes for CASRLLDEQFF. This rearrangement joins TRBV28 to TRBJ2-1; no definite D call. Germline loops: CDR1 MDHEN, CDR2 SYDVKM. This CDR3 is built from 11 residues. Trimming pared 6 bases from V and 8 bases from J, leaving 8 bases between.

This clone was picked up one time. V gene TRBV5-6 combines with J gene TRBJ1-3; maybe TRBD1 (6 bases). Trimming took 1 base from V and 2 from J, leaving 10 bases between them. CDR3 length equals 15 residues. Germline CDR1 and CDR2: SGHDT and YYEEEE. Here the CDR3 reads CASSLISGAGNTIYF. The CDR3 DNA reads TGTGCCAGCAGCTTGATTTCAGGGGCTGGAAACACCATATATTTT. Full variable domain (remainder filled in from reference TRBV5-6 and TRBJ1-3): DAGVTQSPTHLIKTRGQQVTLRCSPKSGHDTVSWYQQALGQGPQFIFQYYEEEERQRGNFPDRFSGHQFPNYSSELNVNALLLGDSALYLCASSLISGAGNTIYFGEGSWLTVV.

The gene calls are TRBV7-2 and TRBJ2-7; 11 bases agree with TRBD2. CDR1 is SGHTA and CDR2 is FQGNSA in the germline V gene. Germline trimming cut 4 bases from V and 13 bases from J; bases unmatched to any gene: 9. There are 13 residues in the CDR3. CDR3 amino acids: CASSSGLAGHTYF. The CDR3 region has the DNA TGTGCCAGCAGCTCAGGACTAGCGGGCCACACCTACTTC.

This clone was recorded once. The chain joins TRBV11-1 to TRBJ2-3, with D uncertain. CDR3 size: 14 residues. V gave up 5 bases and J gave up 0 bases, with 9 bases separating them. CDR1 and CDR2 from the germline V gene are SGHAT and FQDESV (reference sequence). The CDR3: CASSPRYSTDTQYF. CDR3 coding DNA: TGTGCCAGCAGCCCACGCTACAGCACAGATACGCAGTATTTT.

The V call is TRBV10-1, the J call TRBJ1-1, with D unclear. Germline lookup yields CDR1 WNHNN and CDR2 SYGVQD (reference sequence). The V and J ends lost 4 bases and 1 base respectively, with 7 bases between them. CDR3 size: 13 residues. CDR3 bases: TGCGCCAGCAGTGCGACGAGGAACACTGAAGCTTTCTTT. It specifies CASSATRNTEAFF.

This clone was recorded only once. The CDR3 protein is CASREIRGGGTIYF. CDR3 DNA: TGTGCCAGCAGAGAAATCAGGGGTGGGGGCACCATATATTTT. The chain joins TRBV2 to TRBJ1-3; D might be TRBD1 (6 bases). The CDR3 sequence is 14 residues long. With 6 bases removed from V and 9 bases from J, the gap between germline ends came to 18 bases. The germline V gene has CDR1 SNHLY and CDR2 FYNNEI.

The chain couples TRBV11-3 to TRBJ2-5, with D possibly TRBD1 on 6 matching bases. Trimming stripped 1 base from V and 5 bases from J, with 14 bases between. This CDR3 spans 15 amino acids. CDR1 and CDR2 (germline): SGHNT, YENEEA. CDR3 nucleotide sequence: TGTGCCAGCAGCTTAGGACAGGACCCTTTGGAGACCCAGTACTTC. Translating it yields CASSLGQDPLETQYF.

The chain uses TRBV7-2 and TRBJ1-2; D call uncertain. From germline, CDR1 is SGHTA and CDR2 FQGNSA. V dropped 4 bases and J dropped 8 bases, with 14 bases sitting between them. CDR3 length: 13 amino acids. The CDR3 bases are TGTGCCAGCAGCTCCCTTACGACGGGGGGCTACACCTTC. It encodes CASSSLTTGGYTF.

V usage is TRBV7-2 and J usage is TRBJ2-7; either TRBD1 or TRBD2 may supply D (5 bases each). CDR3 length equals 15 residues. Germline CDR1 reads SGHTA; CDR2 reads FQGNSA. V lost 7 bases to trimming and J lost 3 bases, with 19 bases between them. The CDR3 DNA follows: TGTGCCAGCACCCCACGGGCAGGGAGTAACTACGAGCAGTACTTC. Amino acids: CASTPRAGSNYEQYF.

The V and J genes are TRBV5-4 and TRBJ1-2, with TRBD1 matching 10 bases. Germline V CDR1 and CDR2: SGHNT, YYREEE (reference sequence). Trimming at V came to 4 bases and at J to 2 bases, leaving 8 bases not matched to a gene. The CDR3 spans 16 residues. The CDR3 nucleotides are TGTGCCAGCAGCCGGGGGACAGGGGCCCTCAACTATGGCTACACCTTC. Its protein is CASSRGTGALNYGYTF.

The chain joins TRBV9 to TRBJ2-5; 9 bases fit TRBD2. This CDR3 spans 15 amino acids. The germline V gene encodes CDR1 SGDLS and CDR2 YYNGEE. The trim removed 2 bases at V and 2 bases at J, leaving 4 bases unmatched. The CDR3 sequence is CASSVFSGGQETQYF. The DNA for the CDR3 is TGTGCCAGCAGCGTTTTTAGCGGGGGACAAGAGACCCAGTACTTC.

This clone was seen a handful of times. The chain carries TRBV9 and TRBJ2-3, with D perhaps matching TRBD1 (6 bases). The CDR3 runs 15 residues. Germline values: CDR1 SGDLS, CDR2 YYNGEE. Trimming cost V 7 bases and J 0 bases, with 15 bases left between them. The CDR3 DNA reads TGTGCCAGCGGGGCCGGGACACATAGCACAGATACGCAGTATTTT. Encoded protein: CASGAGTHSTDTQYF.

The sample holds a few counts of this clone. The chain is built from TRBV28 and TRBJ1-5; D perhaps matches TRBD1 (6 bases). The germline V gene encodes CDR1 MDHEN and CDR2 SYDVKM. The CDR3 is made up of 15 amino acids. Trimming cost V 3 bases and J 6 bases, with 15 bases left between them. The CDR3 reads CASSFPTGRGQPQHF. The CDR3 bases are TGTGCCAGCAGTTTCCCCACAGGGCGTGGTCAGCCCCAGCATTTT.